This T cell receptor beta chain appears in the sequencing data of a study of blood T cells in healthy people across ages. A word on this clonotype: Its cognate antigen is unknown.

Study-wide results and caveats: There was no known CMV status for donors, so expanded clonotype changes were possibly confounded. Whereas aged donors had fewer naive CD4+ cells, long-lived donors had more of them and higher diversity.

A second PCR of about 6 to 11 cycles used a sample-barcoded 5' primer and a J-beta primer mix. TCRdb re-derived calls from the 5' RACE reads in MiXCR, one entry per CDR3 protein. Of under 1,100,000 distinct CDR3 sequences listed, around 25% are singletons. These data were also reused for a study on T cells of mothers and their children. That paper states: None of the identified T cell clones proved to be persistent microchimeric clones.

The receptor was derived from a girl under 10 years old in good health. The sample taken for sequencing was blood.

The CDR3 DNA reads TGTGCCAGCAGCCCTTCCTCCGTCGGGGGGGAGCTGTTTTTT. Protein: CASSPSSVGGELFF. The rearrangement joins TRBV14 to TRBJ2-2; the D is unclear. Germline V CDR1 and CDR2: SGHDN, FVKESK. This CDR3 has 14 amino acids. The germline V and J ends were trimmed by 4 bases and 8 bases, with 14 bases remaining between them. The whole variable domain, filled in from reference TRBV14 and TRBJ2-2, reads EAGVTQFPSHSVIEKGQTVTLRCDPISGHDNLYWYRRVMGKEIKFLLHFVKESKQDESGMPNNRFLAERTGGTYSTLKVQPAELEDSGVYFCASSPSSVGGELFFGEGSRLTVL.